Described below is a single TCR beta chain sequence and its context. The sample comes from a study of T cells in pancreatic ductal adenocarcinoma. Selected pancreatic ductal adenocarcinoma patients had undergone surgery without neoadjuvant therapy. Repertoires were generated with immunoSEQ multiplex PCR, while TCRdb's copy carries only in-frame clones and drops some. Of about 100,000 clones in the sample, about 95% are singletons; the top ten hold roughly 3%. The CDR3 has 14 residues. Germline V CDR1 and CDR2: MNHEY, SVGAGI. Trimming took 4 bases from V and 4 from J; bases not matched to a gene: 5. The receptor was isolated from a human donor with pancreatic ductal adenocarcinoma. The genes are TRBV6-5 and TRBJ2-7; 9 nucleotides align to TRBD2. Input material: PBMCs. The CDR3 protein is CASSWTSASYEQYF. The CDR3 bases are TGTGCCAGCAGTTGGACTAGCGCCTCGTACGAGCAGTACTTC.